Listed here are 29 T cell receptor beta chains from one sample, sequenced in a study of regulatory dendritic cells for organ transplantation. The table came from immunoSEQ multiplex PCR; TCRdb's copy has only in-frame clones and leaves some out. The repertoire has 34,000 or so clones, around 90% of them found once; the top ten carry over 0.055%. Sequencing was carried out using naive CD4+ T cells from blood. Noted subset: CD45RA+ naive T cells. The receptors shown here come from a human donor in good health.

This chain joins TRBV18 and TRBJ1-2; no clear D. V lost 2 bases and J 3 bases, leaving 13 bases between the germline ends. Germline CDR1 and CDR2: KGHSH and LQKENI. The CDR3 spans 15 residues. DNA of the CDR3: TGTGCCAGCTCACCAGGTGCGCAGCTCTACTATGGCTACACCTTC. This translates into CASSPGAQLYYGYTF.

The CDR3 loop is CAIERGDRIYGYTF. Written as DNA, the CDR3 is TGTGCCATCGAAAGAGGGGACAGAATCTATGGCTACACCTTC. The rearrangement joins TRBV6-6 to TRBJ1-2, with 7 positions matching TRBD1. Losses at the gene ends were 10 bases for V and 4 bases for J; bases not matched to a gene: 12. CDR3 length equals 14 residues. Germline-derived CDR1 and CDR2 are MNHNY and SVGAGI (reference sequence).

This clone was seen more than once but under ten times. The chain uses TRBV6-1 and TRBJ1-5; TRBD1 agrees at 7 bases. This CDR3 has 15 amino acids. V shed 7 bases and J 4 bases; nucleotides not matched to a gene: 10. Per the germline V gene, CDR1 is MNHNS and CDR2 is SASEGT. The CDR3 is CASTQGRSPNQPQHF. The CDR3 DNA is TGTGCCAGCACACAGGGGAGGTCGCCTAATCAGCCCCAGCATTTT.

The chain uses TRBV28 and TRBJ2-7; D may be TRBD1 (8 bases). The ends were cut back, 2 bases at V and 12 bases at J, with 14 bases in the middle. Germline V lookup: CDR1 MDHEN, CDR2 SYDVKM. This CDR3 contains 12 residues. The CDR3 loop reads CASSLPSGQGYF. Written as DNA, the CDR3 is TGTGCCAGCAGTTTACCTAGCGGACAGGGGTACTTC.

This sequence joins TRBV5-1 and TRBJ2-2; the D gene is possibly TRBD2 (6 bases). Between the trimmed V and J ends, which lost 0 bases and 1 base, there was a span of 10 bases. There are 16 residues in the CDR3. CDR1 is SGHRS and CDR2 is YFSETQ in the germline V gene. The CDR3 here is CASSLARGRNTGELFF. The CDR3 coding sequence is TGCGCCAGCAGCTTGGCCCGGGGGAGGAACACCGGGGAGCTGTTTTTT. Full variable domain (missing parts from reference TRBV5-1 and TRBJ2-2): KAGVTQTPRYLIKTRGQQVTLSCSPISGHRSVSWYQQTPGQGLQFLFEYFSETQRNKGNFPGRFSGRQFSNSRSEMNVSTLELGDSALYLCASSLARGRNTGELFFGEGSRLTVL.

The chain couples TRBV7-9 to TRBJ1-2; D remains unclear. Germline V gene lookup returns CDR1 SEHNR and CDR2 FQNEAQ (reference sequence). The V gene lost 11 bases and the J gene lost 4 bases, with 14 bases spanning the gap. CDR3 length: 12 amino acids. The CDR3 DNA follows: TGTGCCGTTGGGAGGCAATCCTATGGCTACACCTTC. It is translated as CAVGRQSYGYTF. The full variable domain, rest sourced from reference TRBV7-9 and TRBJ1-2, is DTGVSQNPRHKITKRGQNVTFRCDPISEHNRLYWYRQTLGQGPEFLTYFQNEAQLEKSRLLSDRFSAERPKGSFSTLEIQRTEQGDSAMYLCAVGRQSYGYTFGSGTRLTVV.

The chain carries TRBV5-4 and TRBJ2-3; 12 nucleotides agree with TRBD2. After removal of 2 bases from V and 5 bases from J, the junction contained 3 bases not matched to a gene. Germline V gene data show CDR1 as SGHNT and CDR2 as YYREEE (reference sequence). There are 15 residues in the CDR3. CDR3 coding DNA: TGTGCCAGCAGCTTAAGACTAGCGGGGGTAGATACGCAGTATTTT. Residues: CASSLRLAGVDTQYF.

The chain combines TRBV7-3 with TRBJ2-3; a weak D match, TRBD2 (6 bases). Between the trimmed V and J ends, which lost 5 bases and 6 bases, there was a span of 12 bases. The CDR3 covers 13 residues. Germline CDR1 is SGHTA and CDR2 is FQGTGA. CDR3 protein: CASSRTEGDTQYF. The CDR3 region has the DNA TGTGCCAGCAGCCGGACGGAGGGGGATACGCAGTATTTT.

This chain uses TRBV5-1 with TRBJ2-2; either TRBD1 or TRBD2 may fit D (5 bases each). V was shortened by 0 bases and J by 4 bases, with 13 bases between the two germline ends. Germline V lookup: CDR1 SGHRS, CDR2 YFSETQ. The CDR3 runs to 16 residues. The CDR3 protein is CASSLGSLGGTGELFF. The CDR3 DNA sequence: TGCGCCAGCAGCTTGGGTTCTCTTGGGGGCACCGGGGAGCTGTTTTTT.

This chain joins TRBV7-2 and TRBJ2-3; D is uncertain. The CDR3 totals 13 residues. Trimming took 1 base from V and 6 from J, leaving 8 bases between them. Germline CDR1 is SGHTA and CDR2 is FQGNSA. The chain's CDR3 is CASSLGPVDTQYF. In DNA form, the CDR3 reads TGTGCCAGCAGCTTAGGACCCGTGGATACGCAGTATTTT.

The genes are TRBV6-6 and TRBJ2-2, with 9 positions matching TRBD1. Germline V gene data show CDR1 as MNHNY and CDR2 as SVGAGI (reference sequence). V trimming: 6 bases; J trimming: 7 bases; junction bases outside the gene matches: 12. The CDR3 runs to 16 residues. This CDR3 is CASSYSDRGRNGELFF. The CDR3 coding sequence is TGTGCCAGCAGCTATTCGGACAGGGGTCGTAACGGGGAGCTGTTTTTT.

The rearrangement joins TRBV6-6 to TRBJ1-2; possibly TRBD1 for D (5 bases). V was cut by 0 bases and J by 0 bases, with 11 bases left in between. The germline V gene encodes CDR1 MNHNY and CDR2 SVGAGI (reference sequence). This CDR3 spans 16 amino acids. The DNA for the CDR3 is TGTGCCAGCAGTTACTCCCCCCGACAGTCTAACTATGGCTACACCTTC. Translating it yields CASSYSPRQSNYGYTF.

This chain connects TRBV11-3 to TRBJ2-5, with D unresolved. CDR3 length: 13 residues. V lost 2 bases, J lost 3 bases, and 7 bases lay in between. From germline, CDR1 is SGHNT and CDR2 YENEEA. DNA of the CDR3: TGTGCCAGCAGCTTAAACGGCAAAGAGACCCAGTACTTC. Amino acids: CASSLNGKETQYF.

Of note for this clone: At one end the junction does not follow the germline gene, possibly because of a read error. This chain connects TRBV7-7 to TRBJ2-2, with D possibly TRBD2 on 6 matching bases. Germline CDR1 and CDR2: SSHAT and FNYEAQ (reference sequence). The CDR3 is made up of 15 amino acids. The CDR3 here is CASSFGSSNTGELFF. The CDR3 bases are TGTGCTAGCAGCTTCGGGAGTTCGAACACCGGGGAGCTGTTTTTT.

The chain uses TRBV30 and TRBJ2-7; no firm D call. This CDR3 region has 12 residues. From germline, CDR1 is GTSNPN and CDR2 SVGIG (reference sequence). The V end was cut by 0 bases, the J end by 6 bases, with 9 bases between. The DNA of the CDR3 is TGTGCCTGGAGTGTAAGCTCCGCCGAGCAGTACTTC. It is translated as CAWSVSSAEQYF.

CDR3 sequence: CASSQDSGSLATNEKLFF. The DNA of the CDR3 is TGTGCCAGCAGTCAGGACAGCGGCAGCCTTGCAACTAATGAAAAACTGTTTTTT. The chain is built from TRBV7-9 and TRBJ1-4, with a weak D call TRBD1 (6 bases). V lost 6 bases and J lost 0, with 20 bases in between. Germline-derived CDR1 and CDR2 are SEHNR and FQNEAQ (reference sequence). The CDR3 runs to 18 residues. Supplemented by reference TRBV7-9 and TRBJ1-4, the full variable domain reads DTGVSQNPRHKITKRGQNVTFRCDPISEHNRLYWYRQTLGQGPEFLTYFQNEAQLEKSRLLSDRFSAERPKGSFSTLEIQRTEQGDSAMYLCASSQDSGSLATNEKLFFGSGTQLSVL.

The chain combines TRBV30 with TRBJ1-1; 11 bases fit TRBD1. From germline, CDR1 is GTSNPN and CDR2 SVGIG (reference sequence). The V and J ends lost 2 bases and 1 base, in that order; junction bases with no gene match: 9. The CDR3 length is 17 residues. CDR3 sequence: CAWSRRDRGSGNTEAFF. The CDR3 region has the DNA TGTGCCTGGAGTCGGCGGGACAGGGGGTCGGGGAACACTGAAGCTTTCTTT.

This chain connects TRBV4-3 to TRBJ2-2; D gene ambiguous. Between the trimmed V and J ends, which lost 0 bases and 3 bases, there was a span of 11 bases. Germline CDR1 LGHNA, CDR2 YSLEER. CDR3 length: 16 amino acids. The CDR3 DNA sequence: TGCGCCAGCAGCCAAGACATCCAATCTTACACCGGGGAGCTGTTTTTT. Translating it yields CASSQDIQSYTGELFF.

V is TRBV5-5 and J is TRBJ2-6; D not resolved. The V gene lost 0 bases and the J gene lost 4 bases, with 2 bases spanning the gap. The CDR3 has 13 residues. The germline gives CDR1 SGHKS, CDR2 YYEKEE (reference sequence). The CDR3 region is CASSLVGANVLTF. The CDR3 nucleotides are TGTGCCAGCAGCTTGGTAGGGGCCAACGTCCTGACTTTC.

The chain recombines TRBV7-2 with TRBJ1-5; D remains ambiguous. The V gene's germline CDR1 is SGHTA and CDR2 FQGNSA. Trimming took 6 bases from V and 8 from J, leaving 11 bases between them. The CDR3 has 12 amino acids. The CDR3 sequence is CASRSEWEPQHF. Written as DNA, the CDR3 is TGTGCCAGCAGATCGGAATGGGAGCCCCAGCATTTT.

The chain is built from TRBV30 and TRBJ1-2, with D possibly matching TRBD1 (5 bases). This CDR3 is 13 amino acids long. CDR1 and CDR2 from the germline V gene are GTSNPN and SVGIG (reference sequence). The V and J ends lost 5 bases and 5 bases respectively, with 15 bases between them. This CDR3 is CAWAKGRNYGYTF. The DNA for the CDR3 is TGTGCCTGGGCTAAGGGGCGAAATTATGGCTACACCTTC. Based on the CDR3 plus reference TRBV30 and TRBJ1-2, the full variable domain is SQTIHQWPATLVQPVGSPLSLECTVEGTSNPNLYWYRQAAGRGLQLLFYSVGIGQISSEVPQNLSASRPQDRQFILSSKKLLLSDSGFYLCAWAKGRNYGYTFGSGTRLTVV.

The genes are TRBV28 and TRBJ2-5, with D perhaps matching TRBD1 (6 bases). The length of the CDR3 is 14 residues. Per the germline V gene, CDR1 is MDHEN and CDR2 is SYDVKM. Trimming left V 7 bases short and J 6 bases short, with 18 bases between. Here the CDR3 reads CASIRGGSGKTQYF. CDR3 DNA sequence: TGTGCCAGCATCCGAGGGGGTTCGGGAAAGACCCAGTACTTC.

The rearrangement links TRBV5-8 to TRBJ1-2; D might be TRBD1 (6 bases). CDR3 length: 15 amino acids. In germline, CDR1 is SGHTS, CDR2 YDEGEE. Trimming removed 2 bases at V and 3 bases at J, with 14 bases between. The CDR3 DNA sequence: TGTGCCAGCAGCTTCGCCCCAGGGGCGGACTATGGCTACACCTTC. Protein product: CASSFAPGADYGYTF.

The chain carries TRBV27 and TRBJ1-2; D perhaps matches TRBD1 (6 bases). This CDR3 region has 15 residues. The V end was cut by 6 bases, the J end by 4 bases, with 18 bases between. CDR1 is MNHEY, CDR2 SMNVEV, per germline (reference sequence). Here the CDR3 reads CASRPTGSRAYGYTF. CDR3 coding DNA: TGTGCCAGCAGGCCCACAGGGTCTCGTGCCTATGGCTACACCTTC.

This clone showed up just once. The CDR3 here is CASSLHAGKTVSYNEQFF. The CDR3 coding sequence is TGCGCCAGCAGCCTTCATGCAGGGAAAACTGTGTCCTACAATGAGCAGTTCTTC. The rearrangement joins TRBV4-3 to TRBJ2-1; D is possibly TRBD1 (5 bases). Trimming shortened V by 4 bases and J by 1 base, and 20 bases separated the two germline ends. CDR3 length: 18 residues. Germline CDR1 and CDR2: LGHNA and YSLEER.

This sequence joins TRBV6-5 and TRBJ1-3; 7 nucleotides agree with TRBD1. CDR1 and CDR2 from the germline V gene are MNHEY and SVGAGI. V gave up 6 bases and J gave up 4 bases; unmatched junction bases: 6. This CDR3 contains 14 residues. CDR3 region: CASSPTGVGNTIYF. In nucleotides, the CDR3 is TGTGCCAGCAGCCCCACAGGGGTCGGAAACACCATATATTTT.

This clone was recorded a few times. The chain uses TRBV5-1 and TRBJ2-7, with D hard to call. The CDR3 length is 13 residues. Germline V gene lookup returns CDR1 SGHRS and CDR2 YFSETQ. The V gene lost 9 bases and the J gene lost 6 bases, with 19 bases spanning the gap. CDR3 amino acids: CATLDPESGEQYF. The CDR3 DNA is TGCGCCACCCTGGACCCAGAATCGGGCGAGCAGTACTTC. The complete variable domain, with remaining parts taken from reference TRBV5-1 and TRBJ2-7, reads KAGVTQTPRYLIKTRGQQVTLSCSPISGHRSVSWYQQTPGQGLQFLFEYFSETQRNKGNFPGRFSGRQFSNSRSEMNVSTLELGDSALYLCATLDPESGEQYFGPGTRLTVT.

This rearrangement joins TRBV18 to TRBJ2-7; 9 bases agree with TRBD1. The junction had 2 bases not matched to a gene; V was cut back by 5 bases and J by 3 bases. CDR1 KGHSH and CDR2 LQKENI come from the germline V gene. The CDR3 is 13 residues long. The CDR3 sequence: CASSGQGFYEQYF. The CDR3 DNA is TGTGCCAGCTCAGGACAGGGGTTCTACGAGCAGTACTTC.

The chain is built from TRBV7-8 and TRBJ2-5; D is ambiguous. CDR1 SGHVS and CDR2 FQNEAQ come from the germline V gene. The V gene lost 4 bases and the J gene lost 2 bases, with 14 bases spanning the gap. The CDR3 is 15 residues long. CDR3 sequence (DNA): TGTGCCAGCAGCTCCCGACGGTTGGGACAAGAGACCCAGTACTTC. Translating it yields CASSSRRLGQETQYF.